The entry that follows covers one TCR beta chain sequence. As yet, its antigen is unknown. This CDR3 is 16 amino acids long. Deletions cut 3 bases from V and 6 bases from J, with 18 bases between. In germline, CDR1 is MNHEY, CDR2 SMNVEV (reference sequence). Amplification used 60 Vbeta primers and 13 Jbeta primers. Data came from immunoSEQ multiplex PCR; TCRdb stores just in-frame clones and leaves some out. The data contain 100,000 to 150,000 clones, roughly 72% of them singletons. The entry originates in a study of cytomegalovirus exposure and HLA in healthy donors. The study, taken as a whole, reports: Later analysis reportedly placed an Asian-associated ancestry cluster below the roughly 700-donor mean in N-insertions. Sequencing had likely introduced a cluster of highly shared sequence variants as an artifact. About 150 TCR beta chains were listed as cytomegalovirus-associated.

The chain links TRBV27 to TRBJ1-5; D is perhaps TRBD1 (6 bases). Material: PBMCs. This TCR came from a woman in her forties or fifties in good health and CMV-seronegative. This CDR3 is CASSFTSRGGGQPQHF. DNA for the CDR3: TGTGCCAGCAGTTTCACGAGTCGGGGGGGCGGTCAGCCCCAGCATTTT.